This entry describes one TCR beta chain. Its cognate antigen is unknown. This CDR3 has 16 residues. Trimming removed 4 bases from V and 2 bases from J, with 18 bases in between. Germline-derived CDR1 and CDR2 are SGHRS and YFSETQ. These data are taken from a study of graft-versus-host responses after intestinal transplantation. Assay used: immunoSEQ multiplex PCR; TCRdb lists only in-frame clones, some missing. The sample records about 78,000 clones, around 86% being singletons. V gene TRBV5-1 combines with J gene TRBJ1-1; D is unclear. The sequences come from unstimulated CD8+ T cells sorted from spleen or lymph node cells, collected before transplant. This TCR was recovered from a human donor who was the organ donor for an intestinal transplant. CDR3 sequence: CASSPKTFDLNTEAFF. The CDR3 bases are TGCGCCAGCAGCCCTAAGACATTTGATCTTAACACTGAAGCTTTCTTT. The variable domain in full, with the rest retrieved from reference TRBV5-1 and TRBJ1-1, is KAGVTQTPRYLIKTRGQQVTLSCSPISGHRSVSWYQQTPGQGLQFLFEYFSETQRNKGNFPGRFSGRQFSNSRSEMNVSTLELGDSALYLCASSPKTFDLNTEAFFGQGTRLTVV.